This T cell receptor (beta chain) appears in the sequencing data of a study of T cell repertoires in cytomegalovirus infection. Study context: Indications came from public TCR beta signatures; they pointed to CMV infection and to a matching HLA type.

The study, taken as a whole, reports: Totalled public TCR beta family frequency picked out people who carried CMV plus the relevant HLA.

This clonotype was counted a few times. Its antigen is still unknown. A single record per CDR3 protein comes from TCRdb applying MiXCR to the reads. Of 450,000 to 650,000 distinct CDR3 sequences in the sample, 26% were seen once. In germline, CDR1 is SGHVS, CDR2 FQNEAQ. V gave up 2 bases and J gave up 3 bases, with 15 bases separating them. The length of the CDR3 is 16 residues. The sequencing sample was made of PBMCs. This sequence was found in a human donor in good health (CMV status not recorded). Some clones in this sample may be carry-over from other donors' samples. The chain joins TRBV7-8 to TRBJ2-3; D uncertain. CDR3 nucleotide sequence: TGTGCCAGCAGCTTAACCCGGACGGGTAGGACAGATACGCAGTATTTT. Translation gives CASSLTRTGRTDTQYF.